The sequence of this T cell receptor beta chain was determined in a study of early stage breast cancer tumors. This CDR3 has 13 residues. With V trimmed by 6 bases and J by 5 bases, 6 bases remained unmatched. Germline values: CDR1 LNHDA, CDR2 SQIVND (reference sequence). Libraries were prepared by immunoSEQ multiplex PCR; TCRdb keeps only in-frame clonotypes and omits some of them. The sample includes about 8,000 clones, over 60% seen only once; the top ten take roughly 6.4%. Notes on this clone: Its antigen is not identified.

Points from the study as a whole: Compared with adjacent normal breast tissue, tumors showed around 2.7-fold greater T cell density and higher clonality. Chain pairing and CD4, CD8 or FOXP3 expression were not captured.

This TCR was recovered from a person between 65 and 80 years old with breast cancer. This chain uses TRBV19 with TRBJ2-7; TRBD1 aligns across 8 bases. The sample comprised breast tumor tissue. The CDR3 DNA reads as TGTGCCAGTAGCAGGGGGCGTTTGGACGAGCAGTACTTC. It codes for CASSRGRLDEQYF.